This TCR beta chain was profiled in a study of blood T cell repertoires in COVID-19. Overall study: Collection of acute and convalescent COVID-19 samples took place in the United States, Italy and Spain.

TCRdb's table, derived via immunoSEQ multiplex PCR, lists solely in-frame clones and lacks some. The sample has about 200,000 clones, 80% to 90% seen once. The CDR3 is 12 residues long. Between the trimmed V and J ends, which lost 3 bases and 4 bases, there was a span of 7 bases. The germline V gene has CDR1 DFQATT and CDR2 SNEGSKA (reference sequence). Sequenced: peripheral blood. This rearrangement joins TRBV20-1 to TRBJ1-5; no definite D call. This sequence originates from a human donor with active or convalescent COVID-19. The donor label of this sample is uncertain. This chain's CDR3 is CSASSSNQPQHF. The CDR3 coding sequence is TGCAGTGCTAGTAGCTCAAATCAGCCCCAGCATTTT.